The 24 T cell receptor beta chains listed next were all sequenced from one sample in a study of identical twins. TCRdb called the 5' RACE reads again in MiXCR, with one record for every CDR3 protein. This sample has approximately 500,000 distinct CDR3 sequences, with 24% found just once. This sample was shared with a second study, whose subject was T cells expressing NK-cell markers.

Input material: CD4+ T cells sorted from blood. Receptor source: a woman between 18 and 29 years old in good health.

The CDR3 DNA reads as TGCGCCAGCAGCTTGAACAGGGAGTACGAGCAGTACTTC. It codes for CASSLNREYEQYF. This sequence joins TRBV5-1 and TRBJ2-7; D may be TRBD1 (6 bases). V lost 1 base, J lost 4 bases, and 9 bases lay in between. Germline CDR1 is SGHRS and CDR2 is YFSETQ. The CDR3 totals 13 residues.

This clonotype was detected only a few times. The chain is built from TRBV5-1 and TRBJ2-2; D is perhaps TRBD2 (6 bases). There are 17 residues in the CDR3. Germline values: CDR1 SGHRS, CDR2 YFSETQ. V gave up 4 bases and J gave up 1 base, with 17 bases separating them. Here the CDR3 DNA reads TGCGCCAGCAGCCCCACCCGACTGGGGGGGAACACCGGGGAGCTGTTTTTT. This sequence encodes CASSPTRLGGNTGELFF.

The J gene is TRBJ2-3, the V gene TRBV7-3, with TRBD2 matching 8 bases. The V gene end was trimmed by 1 base and the J gene end by 2 bases; junction bases not matched to a gene: 11. Germline V gene sequence: CDR1 SGHTA, CDR2 FQGTGA. CDR3 length: 18 residues. Written as DNA, the CDR3 is TGTGCCAGCAGCTTAATGAGTAACGCGGGGGGACCCACAGATACGCAGTATTTT. Its protein is CASSLMSNAGGPTDTQYF. Combining the CDR3 with reference TRBV7-3 and TRBJ2-3 gives the whole variable domain GAGVSQTPSNKVTEKGKYVELRCDPISGHTALYWYRQSLGQGPEFLIYFQGTGAADDSGLPNDRFFAVRPEGSVSTLKIQRTERGDSAVYLCASSLMSNAGGPTDTQYFGPGTRLTVL.

The rearrangement links TRBV6-1 to TRBJ1-1; a possible D gene is TRBD1 (6 bases). Trimming took off 6 bases at V and 3 bases at J, with 17 bases between the two ends. Per germline, CDR1 MNHNS and CDR2 SASEGT. The CDR3 length is 15 residues. Here the CDR3 reads CASRSHRAGDTEAFF. The CDR3 nucleotides read TGTGCCAGCAGATCACACAGGGCAGGGGACACTGAAGCTTTCTTT.

This chain joins TRBV6-2 or TRBV6-3 and TRBJ2-5, with D perhaps matching TRBD1 (5 bases). The V and J ends lost 4 bases and 5 bases respectively, with 14 bases between them. CDR1 and CDR2 from the germline V gene are MNHEY and SVGEGT. The length of the CDR3 is 14 residues. CDR3 DNA sequence: TGTGCCAGCAGTTCGCAGGGCCTGGGGGAGACCCAGTACTTC. Amino acids: CASSSQGLGETQYF.

The rearrangement uses TRBV4-3 and TRBJ2-6, with 11 bases that match TRBD2. The CDR3 covers 19 residues. CDR1 LGHNA and CDR2 YSLEER come from the germline V gene. The ends lost 0 bases at V and 1 base at J; junction bases unmatched: 5. CDR3 bases: TGCGCCAGCAGCCAAGATTCGGTAGCGGGAGGGTCTGGGGCCAACGTCCTGACTTTC. Translating it yields CASSQDSVAGGSGANVLTF.

The chain has TRBV20-1 and TRBJ2-5, with 12 bases that match TRBD2. After removal of 4 bases from V and 2 bases from J, the junction contained 5 bases not matched to a gene. The length of the CDR3 is 15 residues. The germline V gene has CDR1 DFQATT and CDR2 SNEGSKA (reference sequence). The CDR3 DNA reads as TGCAGTGCTACGGGACTAGCGGGTCCACAAGAGACCCAGTACTTC. Translating gives CSATGLAGPQETQYF.

The chain links TRBV10-3 to TRBJ2-3; 7 nucleotides line up with TRBD2. CDR1 and CDR2 from the germline V gene are ENHRY and SYGVKD. The CDR3 is made up of 17 amino acids. Trimming took 0 bases from V and 2 from J; bases not matched to a gene: 8. This chain's CDR3 is CAISESHLSGATDTQYF. CDR3 sequence (DNA): TGTGCCATCAGTGAGTCCCATCTCAGCGGGGCCACAGATACGCAGTATTTT.

This clonotype was counted between two and nine times. The gene calls are TRBV12-2 and TRBJ2-3; the table's D call, TRBD2, has no DNA check behind it. TRBV12-2 is annotated as a pseudogene. CDR3 size: 14 residues. The CDR3 DNA sequence: TGTGCAAGGTGGGGACTAGCGGCCCACGGGACGCAGTATTTT. It yields the protein CARWGLAAHGTQYF.

This clonotype occurred a few times. V usage is TRBV7-9 and J usage is TRBJ1-2; the match to TRBD1 covers 9 bases. CDR3 length equals 16 residues. Germline CDR1 reads SEHNR; CDR2 reads FQNEAQ (reference sequence). With V trimmed by 4 bases and J by 0 bases, 6 bases remained unmatched. CDR3 DNA: TGTGCCAGCAGCTCCCTGGGGACAGGGACTAACTATGGCTACACCTTC. Its protein is CASSSLGTGTNYGYTF.

The V call is TRBV25-1, the J call TRBJ2-1; TRBD2 matches at 10 bases. The CDR3 runs 15 residues. Losses at the gene ends were 3 bases for V and 8 bases for J; bases not matched to a gene: 7. The germline gives CDR1 MGHDK, CDR2 SYGVNS. The CDR3 nucleotides read TGTGCCAGCAGTGAGCCAGCGGGGGGGCCCTATGAGCAGTTCTTC. Translating gives CASSEPAGGPYEQFF.

The chain joins TRBV6-2 or TRBV6-3 to TRBJ2-1; no definite D call. Per the germline V gene, CDR1 is MNHEY and CDR2 is SVGEGT. This CDR3 comprises 11 residues. The V and J ends lost 2 bases and 11 bases respectively, with 7 bases between them. The CDR3 sequence is CASSYKLQQFF. The CDR3, as DNA: TGTGCCAGCAGTTACAAACTGCAGCAGTTCTTC.

This clonotype was counted only a few times. The chain recombines TRBV5-1 with TRBJ2-5; 9 nucleotides align to TRBD1. The CDR3 sequence is 15 residues long. After removal of 3 bases from V and 5 bases from J, the junction contained 8 bases not matched to a gene. Germline V gene sequence: CDR1 SGHRS, CDR2 YFSETQ. CDR3 sequence: CASSSPDRGPETQYF. The CDR3 bases are TGCGCCAGCAGCTCTCCGGACAGGGGCCCGGAGACCCAGTACTTC.

The chain couples TRBV20-1 to TRBJ2-1; D perhaps matches TRBD2 (5 bases). The V gene lost 5 bases and the J gene lost 2 bases, with 7 bases spanning the gap. CDR1 and CDR2 (germline): DFQATT, SNEGSKA (reference sequence). The CDR3 is 12 residues long. The CDR3, as DNA: TGCAGTGCTTTCGGGGCCTACAATGAGCAGTTCTTC. It specifies CSAFGAYNEQFF.

J is TRBJ2-2 and V is TRBV15; D is unclear. The germline CDR1 and CDR2 sequences are LNHNV and YYDKDF (reference sequence). The CDR3 contains 14 residues. V shed 0 bases and J shed 7 bases, with 9 bases lying between them. CDR3 protein: CATSRDRPNGELFF. The CDR3, as DNA: TGTGCCACCAGCAGAGACCGCCCAAACGGGGAGCTGTTTTTT. Using reference TRBV15 and TRBJ2-2 for the parts outside the CDR3, the full variable domain is DAMVIQNPRYQVTQFGKPVTLSCSQTLNHNVMYWYQQKSSQAPKLLFHYYDKDFNNEADTPDNFQSRRPNTSFCFLDIRSPGLGDTAMYLCATSRDRPNGELFFGEGSRLTVL.

This chain joins TRBV11-2 and TRBJ2-1, with D perhaps given as TRBD1 or TRBD2 (5 bases each). CDR3 length: 16 residues. The germline gives CDR1 SGHAT, CDR2 FQNNGV. V lost 7 bases to trimming and J lost 5 bases, with 21 bases between them. CDR3 sequence: CASTHRIRDEDNEQFF. The CDR3 DNA is TGTGCCAGCACCCATCGGATCAGGGACGAAGACAATGAGCAGTTCTTC.

J is TRBJ1-2 and V is TRBV10-3, with D unclear. There are 12 residues in the CDR3. Trimming removed 6 bases from V and 4 bases from J, with 9 bases in between. From germline, CDR1 is ENHRY and CDR2 SYGVKD. This chain's CDR3 is CAIRGFGYGYTF. CDR3 sequence (DNA): TGTGCCATCAGGGGTTTTGGCTATGGCTACACCTTC.

The V and J genes are TRBV19 and TRBJ2-3; 13 nucleotides match TRBD2. Germline V gives CDR1 LNHDA, CDR2 SQIVND (reference sequence). V lost 4 bases, J lost 6 bases, and 7 bases stayed unmatched. The CDR3 has 16 amino acids. DNA for the CDR3: TGTGCCAGTAGTAGGGCGGGACTAGCGGGAAGGGATACGCAGTATTTT. Translated: CASSRAGLAGRDTQYF.

This sequence joins TRBV9 and TRBJ1-2; TRBD1 is a possible D gene (5 bases). The V gene's germline CDR1 is SGDLS and CDR2 YYNGEE. The CDR3 is 15 amino acids. V lost 0 bases and J 4 bases, leaving 13 bases between the germline ends. The CDR3 sequence: CASSVAQGRVYGYTF. The CDR3 region has the DNA TGTGCCAGCAGCGTAGCGCAGGGTAGGGTCTATGGCTACACCTTC.

The chain is built from TRBV11-2 and TRBJ2-3; possible D gene TRBD2, 5 bases. Germline V gene lookup returns CDR1 SGHAT and CDR2 FQNNGV. With 1 base removed from V and 3 bases from J, the gap between germline ends came to 11 bases. The CDR3 has 15 amino acids. The CDR3 spells CASSLAQAETDTQYF. The CDR3 coding sequence is TGTGCCAGCAGCTTAGCGCAAGCGGAAACAGATACGCAGTATTTT.

V and J are TRBV11-2 and TRBJ2-6; D uncertain. Germline V gene lookup returns CDR1 SGHAT and CDR2 FQNNGV. CDR3 length: 18 residues. V lost 2 bases to trimming and J lost 3 bases, with 17 bases between them. The CDR3 DNA follows: TGTGCCAGCAGCTTATATAGGGCCCTCGCGGTTGGGGCCAACGTCCTGACTTTC. It translates to CASSLYRALAVGANVLTF.

This clonotype has a handful of counts. The V call is TRBV7-2, the J call TRBJ1-2; TRBD1 matches at 9 bases. The ends lost 5 bases at V and 8 bases at J; junction bases unmatched: 12. The CDR3 has 15 residues. Germline lookup yields CDR1 SGHTA and CDR2 FQGNSA. The CDR3 region has the DNA TGTGCCAGCAGCATCCCCGGGACAGGGAGGAGCGGCTACACCTTC. Its protein is CASSIPGTGRSGYTF.

The V and J genes are TRBV5-1 and TRBJ2-3; D uncertain. V was cut by 0 bases and J by 0 bases, with 11 bases left in between. The CDR3 consists of 16 residues. Germline loops: CDR1 SGHRS, CDR2 YFSETQ. The CDR3 nucleotides read TGCGCCAGCAGCTTGGTGGACCCTACTAGCACAGATACGCAGTATTTT. It specifies CASSLVDPTSTDTQYF.

This clonotype showed up just a few times. The chain recombines TRBV10-3 with TRBJ1-6; D ambiguous. The CDR3 is made up of 13 amino acids. Trimming took off 6 bases at V and 3 bases at J, with 6 bases between the two ends. Germline CDR1 ENHRY, CDR2 SYGVKD. Here the CDR3 reads CAIRENYNSPLHF. CDR3 DNA sequence: TGTGCCATCAGAGAGAACTATAATTCACCCCTCCACTTT.